Each of the 5 T cell receptor beta chains below was sequenced from the same sample in a study of cytomegalovirus exposure and HLA in healthy donors. Use of 60 Vbeta and 13 Jbeta primers characterized the PCR. Libraries were prepared by immunoSEQ multiplex PCR; TCRdb keeps only in-frame clonotypes and omits some of them. The data contain 90,000 to 110,000 clones, 80% of them singletons. Sequenced material: PBMCs. These receptors originate from a man under 40 in good health and CMV-seropositive.

The chain recombines TRBV19 with TRBJ1-5; D is perhaps TRBD1 (5 bases). CDR1 is LNHDA and CDR2 is SQIVND in the germline V gene (reference sequence). Trimming cost V 5 bases and J 2 bases, with 16 bases left between them. The CDR3 consists of 16 residues. CDR3 protein: CASSPSRGEGNQPQHF. In DNA form, the CDR3 reads TGTGCCAGTAGTCCCAGTAGGGGTGAGGGCAATCAGCCCCAGCATTTT. Full variable domain (missing parts from reference TRBV19 and TRBJ1-5): DGGITQSPKYLFRKEGQNVTLSCEQNLNHDAMYWYRQDPGQGLRLIYYSQIVNDFQKGDIAEGYSVSREKKESFPLTVTSAQKNPTAFYLCASSPSRGEGNQPQHFGDGTRLSIL.

This chain joins TRBV7-2 and TRBJ2-1, with D possibly being TRBD2 (6 bases). The V end was cut by 7 bases, the J end by 4 bases, with 17 bases between. The CDR3 is 15 residues long. The germline gives CDR1 SGHTA, CDR2 FQGNSA. In nucleotides, the CDR3 is TGTGCCAGCACCCCTGGAGGGACCCGATACAATGAGCAGTTCTTC. It translates to CASTPGGTRYNEQFF. The full variable domain, rest sourced from reference TRBV7-2 and TRBJ2-1, is GAGVSQSPSNKVTEKGKDVELRCDPISGHTALYWYRQSLGQGLEFLIYFQGNSAPDKSGLPSDRFSAERTGGSVSTLTIQRTQQEDSAVYLCASTPGGTRYNEQFFGPGTRLTVL.

V and J are TRBV4-1 and TRBJ2-3; TRBD2 matches at 7 bases. The CDR3 is 16 residues long. Germline loops: CDR1 MGHRA, CDR2 YSYEKL. The trim removed 1 base at V and 0 bases at J, leaving 4 bases unmatched. Here the CDR3 reads CASSQVAGTSTDTQYF. CDR3 nucleotide sequence: TGCGCCAGCAGCCAAGTAGCGGGTACTAGCACAGATACGCAGTATTTT.

CDR3 protein: CASSLYRENTEAFF. As DNA, the CDR3 is TGTGCCAGCAGTCTCTACAGAGAAAACACTGAAGCTTTCTTT. The chain joins TRBV6-1 to TRBJ1-1; D gene ambiguous. Germline V gives CDR1 MNHNS, CDR2 SASEGT. Trimming shortened V by 5 bases and J by 2 bases, and 12 bases separated the two germline ends. CDR3 length: 14 residues.

The chain employs TRBV10-1 and TRBJ1-4, with TRBD1 identical over 8 bases. The J segment lost 5 bases and the V segment lost 7 bases, leaving 3 bases of the junction unmatched. Looked up from germline, CDR1 is WNHNN and CDR2 is SYGVQD (reference sequence). The CDR3 has 13 amino acids. The CDR3 region has the DNA TGCGCCAGCAATACAGGGGGAAATGAAAAACTGTTTTTT. Protein: CASNTGGNEKLFF.